These 28 T cell receptor beta chains originate from one sample sequenced in a study of beta chain features in type 1 diabetes (dated by TCRdb to the late 2010s). Libraries were built with the immunoSEQ multiplex PCR assay. The High Capacity cDNA Reverse Transcription Kit was used to reverse transcribe all of the isolated RNA, meaning that expressed TCRB transcripts were what got sequenced. In its TCRdb copy, this immuneACCESS table keeps in-frame sequences only and misses some clones. Where compared with another copy, unresolved V genes explain less than half of these, and the others have no known cause. For this sample the table gives some 200,000 clones, of which about a tenth were detected only once. Together, the top ten hold roughly 1.4% of the sample. The sequenced sample consisted of central memory CD4+ T cells from blood. The source of these receptors is a man aged 18 to 30 in good health.

The rearrangement links TRBV4-2 to TRBJ2-1; 11 bases fit TRBD2. This CDR3 contains 15 residues. Germline V lookup: CDR1 LGHNA, CDR2 YNFKEQ. V lost 5 bases and J lost 8; bases outside the gene matches: 8. In DNA form, the CDR3 reads TGTGCCAGCAGCTTTAAACTAGCGGGAGCCGATGAGCAGTTCTTC. Amino acid sequence: CASSFKLAGADEQFF.

This clone was observed a handful of times. DNA of the CDR3: TGTGCCAGCAGCGCAACTAGCGCTAGCACAGATACGCAGTATTTT. Translation: CASSATSASTDTQYF. This rearrangement joins TRBV7-9 to TRBJ2-3, with TRBD2 matching 7 bases. There are 15 residues in the CDR3. CDR1 SEHNR and CDR2 FQNEAQ come from the germline V gene (reference sequence). V trimming: 5 bases; J trimming: 0 bases; junction bases outside the gene matches: 5. Based on the CDR3 plus reference TRBV7-9 and TRBJ2-3, the full variable domain is DTGVSQNPRHKITKRGQNVTFRCDPISEHNRLYWYRQTLGQGPEFLTYFQNEAQLEKSRLLSDRFSAERPKGSFSTLEIQRTEQGDSAMYLCASSATSASTDTQYFGPGTRLTVL.

This chain joins TRBV28 and TRBJ2-5, with 8 bases that match TRBD1. The CDR3 is 16 amino acids. Unmatched junction bases numbered 13, after V lost 6 bases and J lost 4 bases. The germline gives CDR1 MDHEN, CDR2 SYDVKM. The CDR3 region is CASSPGLTGTGETQYF. Here the CDR3 DNA reads TGTGCCAGCAGCCCTGGGCTTACAGGGACAGGAGAGACCCAGTACTTC.

Here the CDR3 DNA reads TGTGCCAGCACTATCGGGAGGAACTACAATGAGCAGTTCTTC. Translating gives CASTIGRNYNEQFF. The chain employs TRBV28 and TRBJ2-1; TRBD2 matches at 7 bases. Germline CDR1 and CDR2: MDHEN and SYDVKM. This CDR3 is built from 14 residues. The V gene end was trimmed by 7 bases and the J gene end by 3 bases; junction bases not matched to a gene: 6.

This clone has a count of ten or more. This chain connects TRBV19 to TRBJ2-7, with 10 nucleotides matching TRBD2. Germline CDR1 reads LNHDA; CDR2 reads SQIVND (reference sequence). The CDR3 runs to 16 residues. Trimming took 1 base from V and 0 from J; bases not matched to a gene: 3. The CDR3 region is CASSIGASGSSYEQYF. The CDR3 coding sequence is TGTGCCAGTAGTATAGGAGCTAGCGGGAGCTCCTACGAGCAGTACTTC.

The chain couples TRBV19 to TRBJ2-7; D is unresolved. With 9 bases removed from V and 3 bases from J, the gap between germline ends came to 15 bases. Germline CDR1 reads LNHDA; CDR2 reads SQIVND (reference sequence). The CDR3 has 13 amino acids. The chain's CDR3 is CASHETDGYEQYF. CDR3 sequence (DNA): TGTGCCAGCCATGAGACGGATGGCTACGAGCAGTACTTC.

This clone turned up a few times. The J gene is TRBJ2-6, the V gene TRBV11-2; TRBD1 aligns across 9 bases. The germline V gene has CDR1 SGHAT and CDR2 FQNNGV. This CDR3 region has 17 residues. Unmatched junction bases numbered 11, after V lost 6 bases and J lost 5 bases. As DNA, the CDR3 is TGTGCCAGCAGGGACGGGACAGGGAGGACTAGGGCCAACGTCCTGACTTTC. Translating gives CASRDGTGRTRANVLTF.

The rearrangement joins TRBV7-6 to TRBJ2-5, with D perhaps matching TRBD2 (7 bases). V was pared by 4 bases and J by 1 base, with 16 bases between. The CDR3 length is 16 residues. Looked up from germline, CDR1 is SGHVS and CDR2 is FNYEAQ. CDR3 coding DNA: TGTGCCAGCAGCTCTATTCTAGGGGGGGGCCAAGAGACCCAGTACTTC. Protein sequence: CASSSILGGGQETQYF. The whole variable domain, filled in from reference TRBV7-6 and TRBJ2-5, reads GAGVSQSPRYKVTKRGQDVALRCDPISGHVSLYWYRQALGQGPEFLTYFNYEAQQDKSGLPNDRFSAERPEGSISTLTIQRTEQRDSAMYRCASSSILGGGQETQYFGPGTRLLVL.

There are many counts of this clone. The CDR3 loop is CAISDLRQDYTEAFF. The CDR3 nucleotides read TGTGCCATCAGTGACCTACGACAGGACTACACTGAAGCTTTCTTT. V is TRBV10-3 and J is TRBJ1-1, with a weak D call TRBD1 (6 bases). This CDR3 has 15 amino acids. V was clipped by 3 bases and J by 3 bases, with 14 bases between them. The V gene's germline CDR1 is ENHRY and CDR2 SYGVKD.

This chain links TRBV5-1 with TRBJ2-7, with 12 nucleotides matching TRBD1. The CDR3 runs 15 residues. CDR1 is SGHRS and CDR2 is YFSETQ in the germline V gene. Trimming took 5 bases from V and 9 from J; bases not matched to a gene: 12. This chain's CDR3 is CASSSSPGQGALQYF. CDR3 nucleotide sequence: TGCGCCAGCAGTTCCTCCCCGGGACAGGGGGCGTTGCAGTACTTC.

CDR3 in DNA: TGTGCCAGCAGCCAACCGTGTGGGGGCCCGACCACATATAGCAATCAGCCCCAGCATTTT. It yields the protein CASSQPCGGPTTYSNQPQHF. The rearrangement joins TRBV14 to TRBJ1-5, with a weak D call TRBD1 (6 bases). This CDR3 has 20 residues. The V gene lost 2 bases and the J gene lost 0 bases, with 23 bases spanning the gap. Germline V gene data show CDR1 as SGHDN and CDR2 as FVKESK.

This clone was detected a few times. The rearrangement uses TRBV2 and TRBJ1-5; D is uncertain. Trimming left V 3 bases short and J 5 bases short, with 11 bases between. Germline V gives CDR1 SNHLY, CDR2 FYNNEI. The CDR3 length is 14 residues. Here the CDR3 DNA reads TGTGCCAGCAGTGACTCCTCCCCCGATCAGCCCCAGCATTTT. Protein: CASSDSSPDQPQHF.

The chain employs TRBV5-1 and TRBJ2-7, with 8 bases fitting TRBD1. CDR3 length equals 14 residues. The junction had 6 bases not matched to a gene; V was cut back by 4 bases and J by 3 bases. Germline V gene data show CDR1 as SGHRS and CDR2 as YFSETQ. CDR3 region: CASSEPGQDYEQYF. Here the CDR3 DNA reads TGCGCCAGCAGCGAACCGGGACAGGACTACGAGCAGTACTTC.

This clone was found a few times. This sequence joins TRBV6-5 and TRBJ2-5, with D perhaps given as TRBD1 or TRBD2 (5 bases each). CDR3 size: 16 residues. V lost 2 bases to trimming and J lost 1 base, with 14 bases between them. Germline assignment: CDR1 MNHEY and CDR2 SVGAGI. The CDR3 loop is CASSYGRGTAQETQYF. The CDR3 DNA is TGTGCCAGCAGTTACGGACGAGGGACGGCCCAAGAGACCCAGTACTTC.

This clone was counted a few times. J is TRBJ2-1 and V is TRBV15; D not resolved. Trimming stripped 0 bases from V and 4 bases from J, with 10 bases between. Germline V gene data show CDR1 as LNHNV and CDR2 as YYDKDF (reference sequence). The CDR3 extends over 15 amino acids. The CDR3 loop reads CATSRDPGTYNEQFF. In nucleotides, the CDR3 is TGTGCCACCAGCAGAGATCCGGGCACTTACAATGAGCAGTTCTTC.

The rearrangement joins TRBV7-6 to TRBJ2-2, with TRBD2 identical over 8 bases. Germline V gene lookup returns CDR1 SGHVS and CDR2 FNYEAQ. J gave up 3 bases and V 2 bases, and 8 bases lay outside the gene matches. The CDR3 contains 17 residues. The CDR3 coding sequence is TGTGCCAGCAGCTTATTAACGGGAGGGATAGACACCGGGGAGCTGTTTTTT. This codes for CASSLLTGGIDTGELFF.

The table lists this clone with a few counts. The chain has TRBV9 and TRBJ1-2; 10 bases align to TRBD1. CDR1 and CDR2 (germline): SGDLS, YYNGEE. V shed 6 bases and J 2 bases; nucleotides not matched to a gene: 4. The CDR3 has 14 amino acids. CDR3 DNA sequence: TGTGCCAGCAACCGGGGACAGGGGAACTATGGCTACACCTTC. Translation: CASNRGQGNYGYTF.

This clone was counted between two and nine times. The chain employs TRBV28 and TRBJ2-3; 10 bases agree with TRBD2. The germline CDR1 and CDR2 sequences are MDHEN and SYDVKM. The CDR3 loop spans 16 amino acids. Trimming removed 5 bases from V and 5 bases from J; junction bases left unmatched: 10. CDR3 region: CASSPRLAGAKDTQYF. CDR3 coding DNA: TGTGCCAGCAGTCCTCGGCTAGCGGGAGCGAAAGATACGCAGTATTTT. Full variable domain (missing parts from reference TRBV28 and TRBJ2-3): DVKVTQSSRYLVKRTGEKVFLECVQDMDHENMFWYRQDPGLGLRLIYFSYDVKMKEKGDIPEGYSVSREKKERFSLILESASTNQTSMYLCASSPRLAGAKDTQYFGPGTRLTVL.

The chain links TRBV14 to TRBJ2-2, with D possibly TRBD2 on 5 matching bases. CDR3 length: 14 amino acids. V was shortened by 3 bases and J by 10 bases, with 15 bases between the two germline ends. Looked up from germline, CDR1 is SGHDN and CDR2 is FVKESK. This CDR3 is CASSQRLIREELFF. The CDR3, as DNA: TGTGCCAGCAGCCAGCGCTTAATTCGGGAGGAGCTGTTTTTT.

This clone was recorded a few times. This chain uses TRBV18 with TRBJ1-2; 7 bases line up with TRBD1. V lost 6 bases to trimming and J lost 2 bases; unmatched junction nucleotides: 9. Germline loops: CDR1 KGHSH, CDR2 LQKENI. The CDR3 runs 15 residues. CDR3 nucleotides: TGTGCCAGCTCTTCCACCGCGGGACAGAACTATGGCTACACCTTC. Protein sequence: CASSSTAGQNYGYTF. Together with reference TRBV18 and TRBJ1-2, the CDR3 gives the full variable domain: NAGVMQNPRHLVRRRGQEARLRCSPMKGHSHVYWYRQLPEEGLKFMVYLQKENIIDESGMPKERFSAEFPKEGPSILRIQQVVRGDSAAYFCASSSTAGQNYGYTFGSGTRLTVV.

This chain uses TRBV25-1 with TRBJ2-4; D is ambiguous. There are 12 residues in the CDR3. Trimming removed 3 bases at V and 6 bases at J, with 6 bases between. Germline V gene data show CDR1 as MGHDK and CDR2 as SYGVNS. CDR3: CASSDLGNIQYF. The CDR3 DNA reads as TGTGCCAGCAGTGATCTCGGAAACATTCAGTACTTC.

There are a few counts of this clone. CDR3 in DNA: TGTGCCAGCAGCCCTCAGGGTGCAGCCTACAATGAGCAGTTCTTC. Translating it yields CASSPQGAAYNEQFF. The J gene is TRBJ2-1, the V gene TRBV7-3; perhaps TRBD1 as D (5 bases). Germline lookup yields CDR1 SGHTA and CDR2 FQGTGA. This CDR3 spans 15 amino acids. V lost 5 bases and J 2 bases, leaving 13 bases between the germline ends.

The table lists this clone with a few counts. V and J are TRBV7-2 and TRBJ2-4; D might be TRBD1 (5 bases). The CDR3 has 13 residues. Germline lookup yields CDR1 SGHTA and CDR2 FQGNSA. Trimming took off 2 bases at V and 3 bases at J, with 5 bases between the two ends. The CDR3 loop is CASSLQGKNIQYF. DNA for the CDR3: TGTGCCAGCAGCTTACAGGGCAAAAACATTCAGTACTTC.

The J gene is TRBJ2-5, the V gene TRBV28; D is ambiguous. Trimming removed 5 bases at V and 0 bases at J, with 13 bases between. This CDR3 is built from 15 residues. The germline gives CDR1 MDHEN, CDR2 SYDVKM. The CDR3 region has the DNA TGTGCCAGCAGTCCCTTGACGGCATACCAAGAGACCCAGTACTTC. This gives the protein CASSPLTAYQETQYF.

A few counts support this clone. This chain connects TRBV4-1 to TRBJ2-7; TRBD2 might be the D (5 bases). CDR1 is MGHRA, CDR2 YSYEKL, per germline. Trimming removed 2 bases from V and 3 bases from J, with 14 bases in between. The CDR3 has 15 amino acids. The CDR3 nucleotides are TGCGCCAGCAGCCAATTCCCTACGAGGGACTACGAGCAGTACTTC. Its translation: CASSQFPTRDYEQYF.

This clone was observed a few times. V usage is TRBV9 and J usage is TRBJ1-2; D uncertain. V was trimmed by 2 bases and J by 4 bases, leaving 12 bases between them. Germline CDR1 is SGDLS and CDR2 is YYNGEE. This CDR3 spans 14 amino acids. The CDR3 protein is CASSVEEHSYGYTF. CDR3 DNA: TGTGCCAGCAGCGTTGAAGAGCATAGCTATGGCTACACCTTC.

This chain joins TRBV5-6 and TRBJ2-3; no reliable D call. The germline V gene has CDR1 SGHDT and CDR2 YYEEEE. V dropped 3 bases and J dropped 6 bases, with 8 bases sitting between them. CDR3 length: 12 amino acids. CDR3: CASSWGSDTQYF. Here the CDR3 DNA reads TGTGCCAGCAGCTGGGGATCCGATACGCAGTATTTT.

This clone was seen more than once but under ten times. The V call is TRBV2, the J call TRBJ2-6; no clear D gene. V lost 4 bases, J lost 4 bases, and 11 bases lay in between. This CDR3 spans 15 amino acids. The germline gives CDR1 SNHLY, CDR2 FYNNEI. The CDR3 loop is CASSVEGSGANVLTF. The DNA for the CDR3 is TGTGCCAGCAGTGTGGAAGGGTCCGGGGCCAACGTCCTGACTTTC.